One and the same sample provided the 21 T cell receptor beta chains below, sequenced in a study of T cells after yellow fever vaccination. TCRdb reprocessed the 5' RACE reads with MiXCR, giving one entry per CDR3 protein. Here the sample spans over 300,000 distinct CDR3 sequences, over 4% being singletons. The sequences come from PBMCs, collected 5 days after the yellow fever booster vaccination. These receptors were taken from a young man who received the YFV17D yellow fever vaccine.

This rearrangement joins TRBV19 to TRBJ1-5; no clear D gene. This CDR3 is 14 amino acids long. The V gene lost 9 bases and the J gene lost 4 bases, with 16 bases spanning the gap. Germline CDR1 and CDR2: LNHDA and SQIVND (reference sequence). The CDR3: CARPRWGQNQPQHF. DNA for the CDR3: TGTGCCAGACCTCGATGGGGTCAAAATCAGCCCCAGCATTTT.

This clonotype appeared a few times. The chain recombines TRBV5-1 with TRBJ2-3; D is ambiguous. V lost 4 bases, J lost 6 bases, and 12 bases lay in between. This CDR3 contains 13 residues. Germline CDR1 is SGHRS and CDR2 is YFSETQ. The chain's CDR3 is CASSTGPLDTQYF. DNA for the CDR3: TGCGCCAGCAGCACTGGACCGCTGGATACGCAGTATTTT.

This clonotype showed up just a few times. The V gene is TRBV19, the J gene TRBJ1-3; no definite D call. The CDR3 has 14 residues. Germline V CDR1 and CDR2: LNHDA, SQIVND (reference sequence). V gave up 3 bases and J gave up 0 bases, with 6 bases separating them. In DNA form, the CDR3 reads TGTGCCAGTAGTATCTCGGGCTCTGGAAACACCATATATTTT. Residues: CASSISGSGNTIYF.

The chain couples TRBV6-5 to TRBJ1-2; D is unresolved. Germline loops: CDR1 MNHEY, CDR2 SVGAGI. The CDR3 consists of 13 residues. With 4 bases removed from V and 5 bases from J, the gap between germline ends came to 11 bases. In nucleotides, the CDR3 is TGTGCCAGCAGTTCGGCTCCCTTTTATGGCTACACCTTC. Its protein product is CASSSAPFYGYTF.

This clonotype was observed many times. The rearrangement links TRBV18 to TRBJ1-6; tentatively, D is TRBD1 (6 bases). V lost 2 bases and J lost 7, with 27 bases in between. The CDR3 covers 20 residues. Germline CDR1 and CDR2: KGHSH and LQKENI. As DNA, the CDR3 is TGTGCCAGCTCACCAAGACTCCTCACCGGGACACAAAAAGCCAATTCACCCCTCCACTTT. The encoded protein is CASSPRLLTGTQKANSPLHF.

Only a few counts were recorded for this clonotype. V usage is TRBV5-5 and J usage is TRBJ2-7, with D tentatively TRBD1 (6 bases). Germline CDR1 is SGHKS and CDR2 is YYEKEE (reference sequence). This CDR3 has 13 residues. V lost 3 bases and J 5 bases, leaving 12 bases between the germline ends. The CDR3 bases are TGTGCCAGCAGCTCAACAGGGTGGAACGAGCAGTACGTC. Translation: CASSSTGWNEQYV.

This clonotype was counted only a few times. This chain links TRBV13 with TRBJ2-7, with a possible D match to TRBD1 (8 bases). Trimming shortened V by 5 bases and J by 2 bases, and 19 bases separated the two germline ends. This CDR3 contains 16 residues. The V gene's germline CDR1 is PRHDT and CDR2 FYEKMQ (reference sequence). The CDR3 region is CASSPTGQGGTYEQYF. The CDR3 nucleotides are TGTGCCAGCAGCCCGACCGGACAGGGAGGGACCTACGAGCAGTACTTC.

This clonotype was counted between two and nine times. This chain uses TRBV4-2 with TRBJ1-5; no firm D call. Germline CDR1 and CDR2: LGHNA and YNFKEQ. The CDR3 has 13 amino acids. V was cut by 3 bases and J by 3 bases, with 6 bases left in between. The CDR3 loop is CASSQASNQPQHF. DNA of the CDR3: TGTGCCAGCAGCCAGGCCTCCAATCAGCCCCAGCATTTT.

The chain recombines TRBV2 with TRBJ1-1, with D unclear. This CDR3 is 12 amino acids long. Germline CDR1 is SNHLY and CDR2 is FYNNEI. The V gene lost 6 bases and the J gene lost 7 bases, with 12 bases spanning the gap. CDR3 DNA: TGTGCCAGCAGCGATGAGGGCCTTGAAGCTTTCTTT. Protein sequence: CASSDEGLEAFF.

This clonotype was seen at least ten times. The rearrangement uses TRBV15 and TRBJ2-1; D remains ambiguous. The length of the CDR3 is 14 residues. Trimming took 0 bases from V and 5 from J, leaving 8 bases between them. The germline V gene encodes CDR1 LNHNV and CDR2 YYDKDF (reference sequence). CDR3 amino acids: CATSRDLADNEQFF. Written as DNA, the CDR3 is TGTGCCACCAGCAGAGATCTGGCGGACAATGAGCAGTTCTTC.

This clonotype showed up just a few times. This rearrangement joins TRBV7-2 to TRBJ2-2; 7 bases line up with TRBD1. The CDR3 totals 16 residues. V dropped 5 bases and J dropped 3; count of bases not matched to a gene: 9. Germline V gene sequence: CDR1 SGHTA, CDR2 FQGNSA. CDR3 bases: TGTGCCAGCAGCCCACCCGGGACAGATCACACCGGGGAGCTGTTTTTT. Translated, it gives CASSPPGTDHTGELFF.

The sample holds a few counts of this clonotype. The chain joins TRBV20-1 to TRBJ2-7, with 9 bases matching TRBD1. CDR1 is DFQATT, CDR2 SNEGSKA, per germline (reference sequence). The CDR3 runs to 14 residues. Trimming at V came to 2 bases and at J to 4 bases, leaving 6 bases not matched to a gene. The CDR3 region is CSARRTGVPYEQYF. The CDR3 DNA follows: TGCAGTGCTAGAAGGACAGGGGTCCCTTACGAGCAGTACTTC.

This clonotype was recorded many times. The gene calls are TRBV4-3 and TRBJ2-7; 7 positions match TRBD1. After removal of 5 bases from V and 5 bases from J, the junction contained 15 bases not matched to a gene. This CDR3 has 16 amino acids. Germline lookup yields CDR1 LGHNA and CDR2 YSLEER. The CDR3 region has the DNA TGCGCCAGCAGCGAAATGACAGGGAAATTTCCCCACGAGCAGTACGTC. Its protein product is CASSEMTGKFPHEQYV.

The chain couples TRBV20-1 to TRBJ2-5; 7 nucleotides match TRBD2. This CDR3 spans 14 amino acids. Per the germline V gene, CDR1 is DFQATT and CDR2 is SNEGSKA (reference sequence). The trim removed 5 bases at V and 2 bases at J, leaving 8 bases unmatched. CDR3 amino acids: CSAHHMGGQETQYF. CDR3 in DNA: TGCAGTGCTCACCATATGGGAGGGCAAGAGACCCAGTACTTC.

This clonotype was observed a few times. This chain joins TRBV15 and TRBJ2-5, with a possible D match to TRBD1 (6 bases). V lost 3 bases and J 2 bases, leaving 10 bases between the germline ends. The germline V gene encodes CDR1 LNHNV and CDR2 YYDKDF (reference sequence). The CDR3 has 14 amino acids. DNA for the CDR3: TGTGCCACCAGCAGCCAGGGGTCACAAGAGACCCAGTACTTC. Translated: CATSSQGSQETQYF.

In its sample, this clonotype was seen many times. The V call is TRBV15, the J call TRBJ2-5; D is unresolved. The CDR3 length is 14 residues. CDR1 is LNHNV, CDR2 YYDKDF, per germline (reference sequence). V was pared by 5 bases and J by 2 bases, with 12 bases between. CDR3 nucleotide sequence: TGTGCCACCAGCCCCGGAAGAAAGCAAGAGACCCAGTACTTC. It encodes CATSPGRKQETQYF.

Ten or more counts support this clonotype. The V gene is TRBV27, the J gene TRBJ2-5, with unresolved D. The CDR3 totals 13 residues. From germline, CDR1 is MNHEY and CDR2 SMNVEV (reference sequence). Trimming pared 5 bases from V and 7 bases from J, leaving 14 bases between. The CDR3 region is CASSPRRSGTQYF. The DNA of the CDR3 is TGTGCCAGCAGTCCCCGACGTTCAGGGACCCAGTACTTC.

This clonotype was seen at least ten times. The chain links TRBV6-5 to TRBJ2-1; D possibly uses TRBD1 or TRBD2 (6 bases each). Looked up from germline, CDR1 is MNHEY and CDR2 is SVGAGI. V dropped 6 bases and J dropped 0 bases, with 18 bases sitting between them. The CDR3 sequence is 17 residues long. CDR3 residues: CASRSRGARLSYNEQFF. The CDR3 DNA sequence: TGTGCCAGCAGATCAAGGGGGGCACGACTCTCCTACAATGAGCAGTTCTTC.

This clonotype was seen more than once but under ten times. V and J are TRBV7-2 and TRBJ2-3, with D unclear. This CDR3 contains 16 residues. The germline CDR1 and CDR2 sequences are SGHTA and FQGNSA. The V and J ends lost 0 bases and 4 bases respectively, with 14 bases between them. The chain's CDR3 is CASSLAPTIYSDTQYF. In DNA, the CDR3 is TGTGCCAGCAGCTTAGCGCCCACAATTTATTCAGATACGCAGTATTTT.

There are a few counts of this clonotype. This chain uses TRBV29-1 with TRBJ2-5; D may be TRBD2 (5 bases). V was pared by 6 bases and J by 5 bases, with 13 bases between. This CDR3 region has 12 residues. The germline V gene encodes CDR1 SQVTM and CDR2 ANQGSEA. CDR3 nucleotide sequence: TGCAGCGTGGCCAGAGGCGGGGAGACCCAGTACTTC. Protein: CSVARGGETQYF.

This clonotype appeared a few times. The rearrangement uses TRBV28 and TRBJ2-3; D gene unclear. In germline, CDR1 is MDHEN, CDR2 SYDVKM. V was cut by 1 base and J by 3 bases, with 11 bases left in between. CDR3 length equals 15 residues. The CDR3 DNA reads TGTGCCAGCAGTTTATCGGTGAGGCGGACAGATACGCAGTATTTT. Translation: CASSLSVRRTDTQYF.